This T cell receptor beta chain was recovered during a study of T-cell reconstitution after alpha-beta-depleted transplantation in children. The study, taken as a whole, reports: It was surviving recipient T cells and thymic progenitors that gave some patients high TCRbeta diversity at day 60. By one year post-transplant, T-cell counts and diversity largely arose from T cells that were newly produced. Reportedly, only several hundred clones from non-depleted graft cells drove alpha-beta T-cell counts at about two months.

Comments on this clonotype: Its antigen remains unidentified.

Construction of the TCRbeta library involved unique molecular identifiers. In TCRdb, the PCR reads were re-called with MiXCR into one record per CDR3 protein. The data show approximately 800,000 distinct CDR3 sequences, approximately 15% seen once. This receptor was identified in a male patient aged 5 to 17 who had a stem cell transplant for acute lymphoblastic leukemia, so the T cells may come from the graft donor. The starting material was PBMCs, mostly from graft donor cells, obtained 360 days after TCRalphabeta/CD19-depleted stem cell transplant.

CDR3 bases: TGCAGTGCTAGAGATCATGGGTACGGGGAGCTGTTTTTT. Residues: CSARDHGYGELFF. The chain has TRBV20-1 and TRBJ2-2; no definite D call. Germline CDR1 reads DFQATT; CDR2 reads SNEGSKA (reference sequence). The length of the CDR3 is 13 residues. V lost 0 bases and J 7 bases, leaving 9 bases between the germline ends.